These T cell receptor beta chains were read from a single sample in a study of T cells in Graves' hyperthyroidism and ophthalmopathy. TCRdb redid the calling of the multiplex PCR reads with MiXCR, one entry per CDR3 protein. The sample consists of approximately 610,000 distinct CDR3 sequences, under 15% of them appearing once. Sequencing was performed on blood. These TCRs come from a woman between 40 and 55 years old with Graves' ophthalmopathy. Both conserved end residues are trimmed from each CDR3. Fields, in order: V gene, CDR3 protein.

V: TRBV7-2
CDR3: ASTFSGMGREEQY

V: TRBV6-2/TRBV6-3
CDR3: ASSYIGRDPYEQY

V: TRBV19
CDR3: ASTRGTGYEQY

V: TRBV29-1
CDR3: SVEVGTGETQY

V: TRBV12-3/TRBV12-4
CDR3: ASSLSGQGDYEQY

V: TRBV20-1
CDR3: SAVGTSGSGSKNIQY

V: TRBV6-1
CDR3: ASIPLSTKNYGYT

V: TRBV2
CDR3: ATPGQGARYEQY

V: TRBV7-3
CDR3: ASSVTERDGELF

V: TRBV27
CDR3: ASSPFGGSNQPQH

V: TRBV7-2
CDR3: ASSLEGVSSYEQY

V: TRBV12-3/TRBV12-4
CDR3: ASSRLAHSSYEQY

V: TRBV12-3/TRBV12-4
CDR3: ASSRGASYGYT

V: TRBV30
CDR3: AWSTGTGGRDGYT

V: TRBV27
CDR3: ASREFAYNSPLH

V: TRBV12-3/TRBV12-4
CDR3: ASSLFGGGSTEAF

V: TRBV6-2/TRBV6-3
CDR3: ASFSRAGTGPYEQY

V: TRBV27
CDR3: ASSYLPGTDPNTEAF

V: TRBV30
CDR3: AWKRGSGANVLT

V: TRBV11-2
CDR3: ASSLSRGTAEAF

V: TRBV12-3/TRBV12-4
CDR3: ASSLFLAKNIQY

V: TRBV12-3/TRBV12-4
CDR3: ASTPTRLGETQY

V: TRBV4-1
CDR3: ASSLPGSQYEQY

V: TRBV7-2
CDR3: ASSLWPGINTEAF

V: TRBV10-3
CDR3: AISEPLAGGGYEQY

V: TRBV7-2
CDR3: ASSLARSLGIQETQY

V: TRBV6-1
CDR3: ASSEARTGELF

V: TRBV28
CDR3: ASSSDGGAPTQY

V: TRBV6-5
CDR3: ASSYSQLNTGELF

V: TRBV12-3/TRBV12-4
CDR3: AGRTGPTGELF

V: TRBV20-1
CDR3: SARLSGRETQY

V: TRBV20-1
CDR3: SARLGQGAYEQY

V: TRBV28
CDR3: ASSGGAGNTIY

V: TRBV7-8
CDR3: ASSLGLAVETQY

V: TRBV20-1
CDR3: SARDETGGNYGYT

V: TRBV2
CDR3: ASNPTGIAGSYEQY

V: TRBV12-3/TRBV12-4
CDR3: ASRKEYGYT

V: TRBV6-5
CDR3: ASSYQGTSAYEQY

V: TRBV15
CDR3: AVSFDSYEQY

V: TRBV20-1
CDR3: SASRYSNQPQH

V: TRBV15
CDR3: ATSRERGQGRRAF

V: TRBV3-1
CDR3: ASSQEGVTEAF

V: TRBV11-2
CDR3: ASSLVVWEQY

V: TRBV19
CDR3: ASSIRGRGEAF